The rows below give T cell receptor beta chains drawn from one sample of a study of blood T cells in healthy people across ages. TCRdb recomputed calls from the 5' RACE reads with MiXCR, one row per CDR3 protein. This sample has about 760,000 distinct CDR3 sequences, with 20% to 30% found just once. These same data were also listed under a study on T cells of mothers and their children.

Sample: blood. These receptors originate from a boy aged 5-17 years in good health. CDR3s include the opening cysteine and the closing phenylalanine or tryptophan. A D gene is named only where the DNA matches it firmly. A clone size is listed for some rows: how often the clone was seen (once, few, many), or a class if it is expanded.

v_call	j_call	d_call	clone_size	cdr3_aa	cdr3_nt
TRBV20-1	TRBJ2-5	TRBD1	.	CSARGDRGWRQETQYF	TGCAGTGCTAGAGGGGACAGGGGATGGCGTCAAGAGACCCAGTACTTC
TRBV29-1	TRBJ2-5	.	many	CSVEDPWETQYF	TGCAGCGTTGAAGATCCGTGGGAGACCCAGTACTTC
TRBV6-7	TRBJ2-7	.	few	CASVLGGQPSYEQYF	TGTGCCAGCGTGCTCGGGGGACAGCCTTCCTACGAGCAGTACTTC
TRBV28	TRBJ2-2	.	few	CASSRAGLRDNTGELFF	TGTGCCAGCAGTCGCGCGGGACTGCGGGATAACACCGGGGAGCTGTTTTTT
TRBV18	TRBJ2-5	.	.	CASSNFPGYQETQYF	TGTGCCAGCTCAAATTTCCCGGGGTACCAAGAGACCCAGTACTTC
TRBV7-2	TRBJ2-3	.	few	CASSLAVSSGGSTDTQYF	TGTGCCAGCAGCTTAGCAGTCTCTAGTGGGGGGAGCACAGATACGCAGTATTTT
TRBV5-6	TRBJ1-5	.	few	CASSLGLSQPQHF	TGCGCCAGCAGCCTAGGACTTAGTCAGCCCCAGCATTTT
TRBV10-1	TRBJ2-3	.	few	CASSALAGQKGSDTQYF	TGCGCCAGCAGTGCGCTCGCGGGACAGAAGGGATCAGATACGCAGTATTTT
TRBV29-1	TRBJ2-1	TRBD1	few	CSVEGDREGQFF	TGCAGCGTTGAGGGGGACAGGGAGGGGCAGTTCTTC
TRBV14	TRBJ2-1	TRBD2	.	CASSQIRLAEATYNEQFF	TGTGCCAGCAGCCAAATCAGACTAGCGGAAGCGACCTACAATGAGCAGTTCTTC
TRBV7-2	TRBJ2-7	.	.	CASSGIEEGDYEQYF	TGTGCCAGCAGCGGCATCGAGGAGGGGGACTACGAGCAGTACTTC
TRBV28	TRBJ2-7	TRBD2	few	CASSPGLAGQNYEQYF	TGTGCCAGCAGCCCCGGACTAGCGGGCCAAAACTACGAGCAGTACTTC
TRBV7-9	TRBJ2-7	.	many	CASSLAGSYEQYF	TGTGCCAGCAGTTTGGCAGGGTCCTACGAGCAGTACTTC
TRBV19	TRBJ2-1	.	.	CASSIGGTVGDEQFF	TGTGCCAGTAGTATTGGGGGGACTGTTGGGGATGAGCAGTTCTTC
TRBV2	TRBJ2-2	.	.	CASSEATANTGELFF	TGTGCCAGCAGTGAAGCTACAGCGAACACCGGGGAGCTGTTTTTT
TRBV19	TRBJ2-7	.	few	CASSAGQRYEQYF	TGTGCCAGTAGCGCGGGACAGCGGTACGAGCAGTACTTC
TRBV3-1	TRBJ2-5	.	.	CASSQGESKQYF	TGTGCCAGCAGCCAAGGGGAGTCGAAGCAGTACTTC
TRBV27	TRBJ2-5	TRBD1	.	CASSLGRTGEQTQYF	TGTGCCAGCAGTTTAGGTCGGACAGGGGAACAGACCCAGTACTTC
TRBV7-9	TRBJ2-7	.	many	CASSLGDEQYF	TGTGCCAGCAGCTTAGGGGACGAGCAGTACTTC
TRBV7-6	TRBJ2-5	.	.	CASSLVRGTPQETQYF	TGTGCCAGCAGCTTAGTTCGGGGGACCCCCCAAGAGACCCAGTACTTC
TRBV11-2	TRBJ1-6	TRBD1	.	CASSGGGGGNSPLHF	TGTGCCAGCAGCGGTGGAGGGGGCGGTAATTCACCCCTCCACTTT
TRBV12-3/TRBV12-4	TRBJ1-1	.	.	CASSSGRGNTEAFF	TGTGCCAGCAGTTCGGGCAGGGGGAACACTGAAGCTTTCTTT
TRBV19	TRBJ2-5	TRBD1	.	CASSNGQGAAQYF	TGTGCCAGTAGTAACGGACAGGGTGCGGCCCAGTACTTC
TRBV7-2	TRBJ2-5	.	.	CASSFQDLVEETQYF	TGTGCCAGCAGCTTTCAGGACTTGGTGGAAGAGACCCAGTACTTC
TRBV4-2	TRBJ1-3	.	.	CASSPGLVQMKGNTIYF	TGTGCCAGCAGCCCTGGTCTGGTCCAAATGAAAGGAAACACCATATATTTT
TRBV7-9	TRBJ2-1	.	.	CATWAGRDDEQFF	TGTGCCACGTGGGCGGGCCGAGACGATGAGCAGTTCTTC
TRBV3-1	TRBJ2-1	.	.	CASSQLGVGSDNEQFF	TGTGCCAGCAGCCAATTGGGGGTCGGGAGCGACAATGAGCAGTTCTTC